Shown below are 14 T cell receptor beta chains from a single sample sequenced in a study of beta chain features in type 1 diabetes (dated by TCRdb to 2016 to 2018). Preparation of the library involved the immunoSEQ multiplex PCR assay. The entire amount of isolated RNA was reverse transcribed using the High Capacity cDNA Reverse Transcription Kit, so the sequenced TCRB transcripts were expressed ones. TCRdb re-hosts the immuneACCESS table, in-frame sequences only. Its copies lack some clones; in the studies checked, an unresolved V gene accounts for under half of them, and the cause for the rest is not known. For this sample there are approximately 120,000 clones; approximately 39% appear just once. The ten largest clones represent over 0.065% of the sample. Sequenced input: stem cell memory CD4+ T cells from blood. The cell subset or site label, as the study defines it: stem cell-like memory CD4+ T cells. These receptors were taken from a woman between 18 and 29 years old in good health.

This sequence joins TRBV5-1 and TRBJ2-1; 8 nucleotides align to TRBD1. The V gene end was trimmed by 5 bases and the J gene end by 8 bases; junction bases not matched to a gene: 12. This CDR3 is 15 amino acids long. Germline CDR1 and CDR2: SGHRS and YFSETQ. In nucleotides, the CDR3 is TGCGCCAGCAGATATCAGGGGGCAAGGGTCGATGAGCAGTTCTTC. Protein sequence: CASRYQGARVDEQFF.

The V call is TRBV7-8, the J call TRBJ2-5, with 7 bases lining up with TRBD2. Germline CDR1 is SGHVS and CDR2 is FQNEAQ. V gave up 1 base and J gave up 4 bases; unmatched junction bases: 3. The length of the CDR3 is 14 residues. This CDR3 is CASSLGGGRETQYF. CDR3 bases: TGTGCCAGCAGCTTAGGCGGGGGAAGAGAGACCCAGTACTTC.

CDR3 sequence: CATSGRGGNEQFF. In nucleotides, the CDR3 is TGTGCCACTTCTGGGAGGGGAGGGAATGAGCAGTTCTTC. The gene calls are TRBV10-3 and TRBJ2-1; 7 bases fit TRBD2. Trimming took 10 bases from V and 7 from J; bases not matched to a gene: 10. The CDR3 length is 13 residues. In germline, CDR1 is ENHRY, CDR2 SYGVKD.

Only a few counts were recorded for this clone. This chain connects TRBV7-2 to TRBJ2-1, with D possibly matching TRBD1 (6 bases). V was trimmed by 2 bases and J by 3 bases, leaving 17 bases between them. The germline V gene has CDR1 SGHTA and CDR2 FQGNSA. There are 17 residues in the CDR3. The CDR3 nucleotides read TGTGCCAGCAGCTTAAGATATAGGACAGCCGACTACAATGAGCAGTTCTTC. Amino acids: CASSLRYRTADYNEQFF. The whole variable domain, remainder taken from reference TRBV7-2 and TRBJ2-1, is GAGVSQSPSNKVTEKGKDVELRCDPISGHTALYWYRQSLGQGLEFLIYFQGNSAPDKSGLPSDRFSAERTGGSVSTLTIQRTQQEDSAVYLCASSLRYRTADYNEQFFGPGTRLTVL.

The J gene is TRBJ2-1, the V gene TRBV5-1; TRBD2 matches at 9 bases. The trim removed 4 bases at V and 14 bases at J, leaving 16 bases unmatched. The CDR3 runs 15 residues. The germline V gene has CDR1 SGHRS and CDR2 YFSETQ. The CDR3 here is CASSPPVAGAAEKFF. Here the CDR3 DNA reads TGCGCCAGCAGCCCCCCGGTAGCGGGAGCCGCCGAAAAGTTCTTC.

The chain is built from TRBV5-4 and TRBJ2-7, with TRBD2 as a possible D gene (5 bases). The CDR3 has 15 residues. Germline CDR1 reads SGHNT; CDR2 reads YYREEE (reference sequence). The V end lost 4 bases, the J end lost 3 bases, and 17 bases lay between the germline ends. This chain's CDR3 is CASSPGLGGNYEQYF. The CDR3 nucleotides are TGTGCCAGCAGCCCTGGACTCGGAGGTAACTACGAGCAGTACTTC.

This clone has just a few counts. The V gene is TRBV15, the J gene TRBJ2-5, with 11 bases that match TRBD2. Germline CDR1 LNHNV, CDR2 YYDKDF (reference sequence). CDR3 length: 14 residues. V shed 4 bases and J 4 bases; nucleotides not matched to a gene: 2. The CDR3 protein is CATSILAGAETQYF. CDR3 DNA: TGTGCCACCAGCATACTAGCGGGAGCAGAGACCCAGTACTTC.

This clone was found a few times. The gene calls are TRBV28 and TRBJ2-3; the match to TRBD1 covers 9 bases. Trimming took 5 bases from V and 2 from J; bases not matched to a gene: 8. This CDR3 is built from 16 residues. Germline lookup yields CDR1 MDHEN and CDR2 SYDVKM. CDR3 in DNA: TGTGCCAGCAGTCCACCGGGGACAGGGTCCACAGATACGCAGTATTTT. Protein sequence: CASSPPGTGSTDTQYF.

CDR3 DNA: TGTGCCAGCAGACGTGGGGAGGTCTCCTACAATGAGCAGTTCTTC. Protein product: CASRRGEVSYNEQFF. V and J are TRBV2 and TRBJ2-1; tentatively, D is TRBD2 (6 bases). The CDR3 covers 15 residues. From germline, CDR1 is SNHLY and CDR2 FYNNEI. Trimming pared 6 bases from V and 0 bases from J, leaving 12 bases between.

The V and J genes are TRBV4-3 and TRBJ2-3, with D maybe TRBD2 (7 bases). Germline V CDR1 and CDR2: LGHNA, YSLEER. The CDR3 sequence is 15 residues long. Trimming took off 2 bases at V and 9 bases at J, with 18 bases between the two ends. CDR3 nucleotides: TGCGCCAGCAGCCAACTAGGGGGGGGCCCCAGGACGCAGTATTTT. Protein sequence: CASSQLGGGPRTQYF.

The table lists this clone with a few counts. The chain employs TRBV2 and TRBJ2-2; 10 nucleotides agree with TRBD1. CDR3 length: 15 amino acids. Germline V gives CDR1 SNHLY, CDR2 FYNNEI. J gave up 6 bases and V 8 bases, and 9 bases lay outside the gene matches. The CDR3, as DNA: TGTGCCAGCCAGGCAGGGACAGGGGTTCCCGGGGAGCTGTTTTTT. Translation: CASQAGTGVPGELFF.

J is TRBJ2-7 and V is TRBV7-9; D is perhaps TRBD1 (6 bases). This CDR3 spans 12 amino acids. Trimming pared 7 bases from V and 5 bases from J, leaving 12 bases between. Per the germline V gene, CDR1 is SEHNR and CDR2 is FQNEAQ (reference sequence). The CDR3 reads CASTARGDEQYF. The DNA for the CDR3 is TGTGCCAGCACTGCCAGGGGAGACGAGCAGTACTTC.

This chain links TRBV4-3 with TRBJ1-2; 7 bases agree with TRBD1. Trimming cost V 0 bases and J 4 bases; bases outside gene matches: 2. CDR3 length equals 14 residues. From germline, CDR1 is LGHNA and CDR2 YSLEER. The CDR3 DNA follows: TGCGCCAGCAGCCAAGAGAGGGGGCCCTATGGCTACACCTTC. This translates into CASSQERGPYGYTF.

The V gene is TRBV29-1, the J gene TRBJ1-5; the match to TRBD1 covers 7 bases. CDR3 length equals 15 residues. Germline loops: CDR1 SQVTM, CDR2 ANQGSEA. The V and J ends lost 1 base and 2 bases, in that order; junction bases with no gene match: 5. The CDR3 nucleotides are TGCAGCGTTGAAGGACAGGGACCACGCAATCAGCCCCAGCATTTT. Translation: CSVEGQGPRNQPQHF.